This T cell receptor (beta chain) was identified in a study of control samples from healthy donors and cancer patients. CDR1 and CDR2 (germline): MNHEY, SMNVEV (reference sequence). V was clipped by 6 bases and J by 2 bases, with 17 bases between them. This CDR3 has 16 residues. Sequencing was performed with immunoSEQ multiplex PCR; in TCRdb, only in-frame clones are kept and a portion is missing. The table records tens of thousands of clones, 70% to 90% of them present only once. The receptor comes from a man aged 25 to 45 in good health. This chain connects TRBV27 to TRBJ2-4; perhaps TRBD2 as D (6 bases). Material: blood. CDR3 in amino acids: CASSRDQGGTKNIQYF. In nucleotides, the CDR3 is TGTGCCAGCAGCCGTGACCAGGGCGGGACCAAAAACATTCAGTACTTC.